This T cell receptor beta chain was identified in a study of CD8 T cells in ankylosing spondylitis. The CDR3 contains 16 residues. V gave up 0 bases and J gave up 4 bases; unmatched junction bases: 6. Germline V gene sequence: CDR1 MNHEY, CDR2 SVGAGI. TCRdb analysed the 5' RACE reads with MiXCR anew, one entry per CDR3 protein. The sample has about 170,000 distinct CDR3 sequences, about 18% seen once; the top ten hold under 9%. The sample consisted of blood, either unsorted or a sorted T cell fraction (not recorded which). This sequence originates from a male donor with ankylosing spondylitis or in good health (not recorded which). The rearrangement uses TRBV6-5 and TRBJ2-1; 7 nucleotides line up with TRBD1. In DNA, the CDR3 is TGTGCCAGCAGTTACTCGTTTGGGACAGCTTACAATGAGCAGTTCTTC. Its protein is CASSYSFGTAYNEQFF.